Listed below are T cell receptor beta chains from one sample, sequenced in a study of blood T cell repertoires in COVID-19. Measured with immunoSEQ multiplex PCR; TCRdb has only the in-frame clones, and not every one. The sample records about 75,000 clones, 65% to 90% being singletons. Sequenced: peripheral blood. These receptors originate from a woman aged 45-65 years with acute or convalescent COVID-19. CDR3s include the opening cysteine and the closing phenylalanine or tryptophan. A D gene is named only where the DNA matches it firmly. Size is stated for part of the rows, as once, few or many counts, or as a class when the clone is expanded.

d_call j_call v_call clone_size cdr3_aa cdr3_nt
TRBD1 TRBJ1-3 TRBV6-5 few CASSYDYRGGNTIYF TGTGCCAGCAGTTACGATTACAGGGGTGGAAACACCATATATTTT
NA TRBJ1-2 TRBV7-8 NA CASSYALGAWDGYTF TGTGCCAGCAGCTATGCCCTGGGGGCCTGGGATGGCTACACCTTC
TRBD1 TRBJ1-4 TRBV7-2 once CASSLDPGQGIYEKLFF TGTGCCAGCAGCTTGGACCCGGGACAGGGTATTTATGAAAAACTGTTTTTT
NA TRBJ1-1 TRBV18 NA CASSSRVDTEAFF TGTGCCAGCTCATCCAGGGTGGACACTGAAGCTTTCTTT
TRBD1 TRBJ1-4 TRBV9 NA CASSVGDRTEKLFF TGTGCCAGCAGCGTAGGGGACAGAACTGAAAAACTGTTTTTT
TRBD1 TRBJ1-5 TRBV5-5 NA CASSLDRETQPQHF TGTGCCAGCAGTTTGGACAGGGAAACTCAGCCCCAGCATTTT
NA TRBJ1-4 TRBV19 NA CASSIPQGTNEKLFF TGTGCCAGTAGTATTCCCCAGGGGACTAATGAAAAACTGTTTTTT
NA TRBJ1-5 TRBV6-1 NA CASSDPPTWPQHF TGTGCCAGCAGTGATCCCCCAACTTGGCCCCAGCATTTT
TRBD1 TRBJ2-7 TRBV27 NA CASSRDSSHFFYEQYF TGTGCCAGCAGTCGGGACAGCTCCCACTTCTTCTACGAGCAGTACTTC
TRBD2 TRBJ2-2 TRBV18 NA CASSTLGLAGVSTGELFF TGTGCCAGCTCAACCTTAGGACTAGCGGGAGTCAGCACCGGGGAGCTGTTTTTT
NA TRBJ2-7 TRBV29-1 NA CSALTGPYEQYF TGCAGCGCCCTGACAGGCCCCTACGAGCAGTACTTC
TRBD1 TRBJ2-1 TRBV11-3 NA CASSTGGLYNEQFF TGTGCCAGCTCGACAGGGGGCCTCTACAATGAGCAGTTCTTC
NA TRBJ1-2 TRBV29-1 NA CSVDEDSYGYTF TGCAGCGTTGATGAGGACAGCTATGGCTACACCTTC
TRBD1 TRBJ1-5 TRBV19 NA CASSIQGANQPQHF TGTGCCAGTAGTATACAGGGGGCGAATCAGCCCCAGCATTTT
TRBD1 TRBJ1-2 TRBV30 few CAHQTGGLRGGYTF TGTGCGCATCAGACAGGGGGCCTAAGGGGTGGCTACACCTTC
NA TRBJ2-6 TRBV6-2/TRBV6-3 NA CASSYSTWGPGANVLTF TGTGCCAGCAGTTACTCGACGTGGGGGCCTGGGGCCAACGTCCTGACTTTC
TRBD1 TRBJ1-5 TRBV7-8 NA CASSLPGGAGQPQHF TGTGCCAGCAGCTTACCAGGGGGCGCCGGGCAGCCCCAGCATTTT
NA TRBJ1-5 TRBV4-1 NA CASSERVDSFSNQPQHF TGCGCCAGCAGCGAAAGGGTGGACAGTTTCAGCAATCAGCCCCAGCATTTT
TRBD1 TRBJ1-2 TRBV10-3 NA CAISEPRQGAGGYTF TGTGCCATCAGTGAGCCCAGACAGGGGGCCGGCGGCTACACCTTC
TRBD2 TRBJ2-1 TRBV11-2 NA CASSLGRLAAYNEQFF TGTGCCAGCAGCTTAGGTCGGCTAGCGGCCTACAATGAGCAGTTCTTC
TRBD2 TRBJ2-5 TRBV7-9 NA CASSYGLAGHETQYF TGTGCCAGCAGCTACGGACTAGCGGGGCATGAGACCCAGTACTTC
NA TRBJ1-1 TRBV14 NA CASSQTPPQAEAFF TGTGCCAGCAGCCAGACCCCACCCCAGGCTGAAGCTTTCTTT
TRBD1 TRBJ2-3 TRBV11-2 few CATKLDRAADTQYF TGTGCCACCAAATTAGACAGGGCCGCAGATACGCAGTATTTT
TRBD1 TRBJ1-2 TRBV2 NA CASSEVGDSKYYGYTF TGTGCCAGCAGTGAAGTGGGGGACAGCAAATACTATGGCTACACCTTC
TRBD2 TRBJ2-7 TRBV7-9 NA CASSLTSGGLVPEF TGTGCCAGCAGCTTAACTAGCGGGGGCCTTGTCCCTGAATTC
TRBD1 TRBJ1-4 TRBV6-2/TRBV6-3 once CASSYGTATNEKLFF TGTGCCAGCAGTTATGGGACAGCAACTAATGAAAAACTGTTTTTT
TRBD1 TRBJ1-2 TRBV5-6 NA CASSTDRGGYTF TGTGCCAGCAGCACGGACAGGGGTGGCTACACCTTC
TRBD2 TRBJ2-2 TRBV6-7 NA CASSPAHSGRELFF TGTGCCAGCAGCCCCGCACATAGCGGGCGGGAGCTGTTTTTT
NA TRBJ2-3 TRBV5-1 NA CASSLMGRTSTRVDTQYF TGCGCCAGCAGCTTGATGGGGCGGACAAGTACACGGGTAGATACGCAGTATTTT
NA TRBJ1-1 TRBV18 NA CASSSQGNTEAFF TGTGCCAGCTCGTCCCAGGGTAACACTGAAGCTTTCTTT
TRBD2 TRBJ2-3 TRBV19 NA CASSILLAGGTDTQYF TGTGCCAGTAGTATCCTACTAGCGGGGGGCACAGATACGCAGTATTTT
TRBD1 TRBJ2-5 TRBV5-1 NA CASSLINQGEETQYF TGCGCCAGCAGCCTAATAAATCAGGGGGAAGAGACCCAGTACTTC
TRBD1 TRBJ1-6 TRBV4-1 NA CASSPPGQLDNSPLHF TGCGCCAGCAGCCCACCGGGACAGCTAGATAATTCACCCCTCCACTTT
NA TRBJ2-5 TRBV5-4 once CASSGGETQYF TGTGCCAGCAGCGGCGGGGAGACCCAGTACTTC
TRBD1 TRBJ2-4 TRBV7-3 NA CASSTGTGKNIQYF TGTGCCAGCAGCACAGGGACAGGAAAAAACATTCAGTACTTC
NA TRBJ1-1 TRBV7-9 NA CASSARGHTEAFF TGTGCCAGCAGCGCCCGGGGTCACACTGAAGCTTTCTTT
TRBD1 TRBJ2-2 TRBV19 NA CASSSPGGPNTGELFF TGTGCCAGTAGTTCCCCAGGGGGCCCTAACACCGGGGAGCTGTTTTTT
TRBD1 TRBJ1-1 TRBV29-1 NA CSANRGSTEAFF TGCAGCGCAAACAGGGGGAGTACTGAAGCTTTCTTT
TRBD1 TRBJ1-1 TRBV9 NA CASSKDRVAEAFF TGTGCCAGCAGCAAGGACAGGGTGGCTGAAGCTTTCTTT
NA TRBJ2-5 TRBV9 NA CASSGHESQETQYF TGTGCCAGCAGCGGACACGAGAGCCAAGAGACCCAGTACTTC
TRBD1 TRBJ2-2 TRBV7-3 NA CASSRDRFPGELFF TGTGCCAGCAGCCGGGACAGGTTTCCCGGGGAGCTGTTTTTT
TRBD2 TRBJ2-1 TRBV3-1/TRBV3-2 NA CASSPSGGSNEQFF TGTGCCAGCAGTCCGAGCGGGGGGAGCAATGAGCAGTTCTTC
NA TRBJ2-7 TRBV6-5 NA CASSYSGTTVGEQYF TGTGCCAGCAGTTACTCCGGGACAACCGTGGGAGAGCAGTACTTC
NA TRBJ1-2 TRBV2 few CASSRTGRYGYTF TGTGCCAGCAGCCGCACAGGGCGCTATGGCTACACCTTC
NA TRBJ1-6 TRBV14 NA CASSQDRRSPLHF TGTGCCAGCAGCCAAGATAGGAGATCACCCCTCCACTTT
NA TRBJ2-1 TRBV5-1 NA CASSVGAGEQFF TGCGCCAGCAGCGTAGGCGCGGGTGAGCAGTTCTTC
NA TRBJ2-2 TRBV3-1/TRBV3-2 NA CASSQAGMDTGELFF TGTGCCAGCAGCCAGGCGGGAATGGACACCGGGGAGCTGTTTTTT
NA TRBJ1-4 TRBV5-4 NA CASSSDGRSEKLFF TGTGCCAGCAGCTCGGATGGGCGAAGCGAAAAACTGTTTTTT
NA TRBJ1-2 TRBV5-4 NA CASSVQGTYGYTF TGTGCCAGCAGCGTTCAGGGGACCTATGGCTACACCTTC
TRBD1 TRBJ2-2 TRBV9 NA CASSFGQGRETGELFF TGTGCCAGCAGCTTCGGACAGGGTCGTGAAACCGGGGAGCTGTTTTTT
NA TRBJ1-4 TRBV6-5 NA CASAPGRGGEKLFF TGTGCCAGCGCCCCAGGGCGCGGGGGTGAAAAACTGTTTTTT
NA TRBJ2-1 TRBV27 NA CASSRSSYNEQFF TGTGCCAGCAGTCGGAGCTCCTACAATGAGCAGTTCTTC
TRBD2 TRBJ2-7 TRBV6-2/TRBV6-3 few CASSFLGGGYEQYF TGTGCCAGCAGTTTTCTGGGCGGGGGGTACGAGCAGTACTTC
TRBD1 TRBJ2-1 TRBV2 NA CASRGRTGGNEQFF TGTGCCAGCAGGGGCAGGACAGGGGGCAATGAGCAGTTCTTC
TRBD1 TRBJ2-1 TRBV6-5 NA CASKGTVVNNEQFF TGTGCCAGCAAGGGGACAGTAGTTAACAATGAGCAGTTCTTC